The T cell receptor beta chain described here comes from a study of molecular identifiers for immune sequencing clone quantification. Study-level results: More than 850,000 naive cells reportedly did not prevent detection of spiked Jurkat TCR RNA from one cell.

CDR1 is MGHRA and CDR2 is YSYEKL in the germline V gene. This CDR3 contains 15 residues. TCRdb itself ran the PCR reads through MiXCR, one entry per CDR3 protein. The sample records 460,000 or so distinct CDR3 sequences, 20% to 25% being singletons. On this clonotype: What it binds is not known. Compared with germline, one end of the junction differs, possibly owing to a read error.

The sequence was obtained from a human donor in good health. Some libraries in this study had Jurkat cell RNA spiked in. V gene TRBV4-1 combines with J gene TRBJ2-2, with 9 bases matching TRBD1. Sequencing was carried out using naive CD8+ T cells from blood, with Jurkat cell RNA spiked in. Noted subset: FACS-sorted CD8+CD4-CCR7+CD45RA+ naive T cells. The CDR3 nucleotides are TGCGCCAGCAGCCAAGTGGGGACAGGGCCCGGGGGGCTGTTTTTT. Its translation: CASSQVGTGPGGLFF.